The rows below give T cell receptor beta chains drawn from one sample of a study of CD8 T cells in ankylosing spondylitis. Via MiXCR, TCRdb re-called the 5' RACE reads, giving one row per CDR3 protein. The repertoire consists of around 770,000 distinct CDR3 sequences, with around 17% occurring once and the leading ten covering approximately 18%. Sequenced: blood, either unsorted or a sorted T cell fraction (not recorded which). The receptors here all came from a male donor with ankylosing spondylitis. Both conserved end residues are part of each CDR3. Fields, in order: J gene, V gene, CDR3 protein.

J gene: TRBJ2-3; V gene: TRBV4-3; CDR3 protein: CASSPAGRTDTQYF
J gene: TRBJ2-5; V gene: TRBV20-1; CDR3 protein: CSARKAESPQETQYF
J gene: TRBJ2-1; V gene: TRBV29-1; CDR3 protein: CSVDGNEQFF
J gene: TRBJ1-2; V gene: TRBV20-1; CDR3 protein: CSARKGQTGTVYGYTF
J gene: TRBJ1-5; V gene: TRBV28; CDR3 protein: CASSLSDRLNQPQHF
J gene: TRBJ2-1; V gene: TRBV19; CDR3 protein: CASRGGGSSYNEQFF
J gene: TRBJ2-1; V gene: TRBV7-6; CDR3 protein: CASSRGTGYLFRQNNEQFF
J gene: TRBJ2-7; V gene: TRBV2; CDR3 protein: CASRRTGVQEQYF
J gene: TRBJ2-3; V gene: TRBV29-1; CDR3 protein: CSVEGNRDGTDTQYF
J gene: TRBJ2-4; V gene: TRBV29-1; CDR3 protein: CSVQQGSDIAKNIQYF
J gene: TRBJ2-1; V gene: TRBV6-5; CDR3 protein: CASSYVAGGPDEQFF
J gene: TRBJ2-1; V gene: TRBV6-1; CDR3 protein: CATTRAGETNEQFF
J gene: TRBJ2-7; V gene: TRBV13; CDR3 protein: CASSLRDSTYEQYF
J gene: TRBJ1-2; V gene: TRBV27; CDR3 protein: CASSLTGPPNYGYTF
J gene: TRBJ2-7; V gene: TRBV7-9; CDR3 protein: CASSPQETGEQYF
J gene: TRBJ2-1; V gene: TRBV7-2; CDR3 protein: CASSFPGRPDEQFF
J gene: TRBJ2-7; V gene: TRBV20-1; CDR3 protein: CSATPDRAYEQYF
J gene: TRBJ2-5; V gene: TRBV4-2; CDR3 protein: CASSPPSEWATNLQETQYF
J gene: TRBJ2-2; V gene: TRBV29-1; CDR3 protein: CSVTPGTGNTGELFF
J gene: TRBJ1-6; V gene: TRBV27; CDR3 protein: CASSSPGSNSPLHF
J gene: TRBJ2-1; V gene: TRBV12-3/TRBV12-4; CDR3 protein: CASSLSGGRNNEQFF
J gene: TRBJ2-5; V gene: TRBV15; CDR3 protein: CATSRVDRQETQYF
J gene: TRBJ2-7; V gene: TRBV29-1; CDR3 protein: CSVEDRASEGYEQYF
J gene: TRBJ2-2; V gene: TRBV30; CDR3 protein: CAWRQANTGELFF
J gene: TRBJ2-4; V gene: TRBV12-3/TRBV12-4; CDR3 protein: CASSGPGQDWNIQYF
J gene: TRBJ2-1; V gene: TRBV20-1; CDR3 protein: CSARGGSYNEQFF
J gene: TRBJ2-3; V gene: TRBV2; CDR3 protein: CASRAGTGFTDTQYF
J gene: TRBJ2-2; V gene: TRBV20-1; CDR3 protein: CSATLNTGELFF
J gene: TRBJ2-1; V gene: TRBV18; CDR3 protein: CASSPSGSYNEQFF
J gene: TRBJ2-7; V gene: TRBV29-1; CDR3 protein: CSVEERNSYEQYF
J gene: TRBJ2-1; V gene: TRBV27; CDR3 protein: CASKSSGVSSYNEQFF
J gene: TRBJ2-5; V gene: TRBV10-3; CDR3 protein: CAISGQGLLETQYF
J gene: TRBJ2-3; V gene: TRBV5-1; CDR3 protein: CASSSGGGNADTQYF
J gene: TRBJ2-1; V gene: TRBV29-1; CDR3 protein: CSVPGMAAEQFF
J gene: TRBJ1-1; V gene: TRBV5-1; CDR3 protein: CASSLDGALGAFF
J gene: TRBJ1-6; V gene: TRBV7-9; CDR3 protein: CASSLVAPEAYNSPLHF
J gene: TRBJ2-5; V gene: TRBV13; CDR3 protein: CASSLGSLVQETQYF
J gene: TRBJ2-1; V gene: TRBV30; CDR3 protein: CAWKTSGLVTEQFF
J gene: TRBJ2-5; V gene: TRBV3-1; CDR3 protein: CASSQLTSYLETQYF
J gene: TRBJ1-3; V gene: TRBV6-1; CDR3 protein: CASRGTVGNTIYF
J gene: TRBJ2-3; V gene: TRBV6-1; CDR3 protein: CASSSGATGTDTQYF
J gene: TRBJ2-7; V gene: TRBV4-1; CDR3 protein: CASSPRLLSYEQYF
J gene: TRBJ2-6; V gene: TRBV4-3; CDR3 protein: CASSQDTSSGANVLTF
J gene: TRBJ1-2; V gene: TRBV4-2; CDR3 protein: CASSQAAGRDGANYGYTF
J gene: TRBJ2-7; V gene: TRBV12-3/TRBV12-4; CDR3 protein: CASSLAPLNSYEQYF
J gene: TRBJ2-2; V gene: TRBV7-9; CDR3 protein: CASSRGSLRGTGELFF
J gene: TRBJ2-4; V gene: TRBV12-3/TRBV12-4; CDR3 protein: CASGVSGLAKNIQYF
J gene: TRBJ2-1; V gene: TRBV5-1; CDR3 protein: CASSLEVRGRDEQFF
J gene: TRBJ1-2; V gene: TRBV7-2; CDR3 protein: CASSPFDGYTF
J gene: TRBJ2-3; V gene: TRBV9; CDR3 protein: CASSVGTTRTDTQYF
J gene: TRBJ1-5; V gene: TRBV5-5; CDR3 protein: CASSLGPEQGLQPQHF
J gene: TRBJ2-3; V gene: TRBV6-2/TRBV6-3; CDR3 protein: CASSYSGDTTQYF
J gene: TRBJ2-3; V gene: TRBV6-4; CDR3 protein: CASSDSTGQGGDTQYF
J gene: TRBJ2-3; V gene: TRBV5-1; CDR3 protein: CASDRGRGDTQYF
J gene: TRBJ2-7; V gene: TRBV20-1; CDR3 protein: CSARVTSYEQYF
J gene: TRBJ2-5; V gene: TRBV11-2; CDR3 protein: CASSTHRDYILRRYF
J gene: TRBJ2-7; V gene: TRBV7-2; CDR3 protein: CASRSGSVVYEQYF
J gene: TRBJ1-3; V gene: TRBV16; CDR3 protein: CASSPHVRDRPSGNTIYF
J gene: TRBJ2-5; V gene: TRBV30; CDR3 protein: CAWSQGETQYF
J gene: TRBJ1-2; V gene: TRBV29-1; CDR3 protein: CLAREGYGYTF